A single sample is the source of the 17 T cell receptor beta chains below, sequenced in a study of shared clonotypes between healthy human individuals. Clones were read by immunoSEQ multiplex PCR, and TCRdb kept only the in-frame ones, dropping some. The sample has 2 million to 2.5 million clones, 93% seen once. The specimen sequenced was naive CD4+ T cells from PBMCs. Subset given: CD45RA+ positively selected. The receptors derive from a man between 18 and 29 years old in good health. Some clones in this sample may be carry-over from other donors' samples.

The chain uses TRBV7-6 and TRBJ2-7; 10 bases are a match to TRBD2. This CDR3 spans 17 amino acids. The germline V gene encodes CDR1 SGHVS and CDR2 FNYEAQ. The trim removed 0 bases at V and 2 bases at J, leaving 7 bases unmatched. CDR3 loop: CASSLAITSGIAYEQYF. DNA for the CDR3: TGTGCCAGCAGCTTAGCCATTACTAGCGGGATCGCCTACGAGCAGTACTTC.

The V call is TRBV4-1, the J call TRBJ1-5; 11 bases are shared with TRBD1. With 2 bases clipped from V and 6 bases from J, the junction kept 6 bases outside the gene matches. The CDR3 is made up of 16 amino acids. From germline, CDR1 is MGHRA and CDR2 YSYEKL. In DNA, the CDR3 is TGCGCCAGCAGCCAACCGTGGACAGGGGGCTTTCAGCCCCAGCATTTT. It is translated as CASSQPWTGGFQPQHF.

The chain joins TRBV9 to TRBJ1-3, with D perhaps matching TRBD1 (6 bases). With 0 bases removed from V and 0 bases from J, the gap between germline ends came to 16 bases. The V gene's germline CDR1 is SGDLS and CDR2 YYNGEE. The CDR3 runs to 18 residues. In DNA form, the CDR3 reads TGTGCCAGCAGCGTAGGGGATTCGGGGGCCTTCTCTGGAAACACCATATATTTT. This codes for CASSVGDSGAFSGNTIYF.

The V call is TRBV11-2, the J call TRBJ2-7; D might be TRBD1 or TRBD2, each matching 6 bases. V lost 3 bases and J lost 3, with 12 bases in between. This CDR3 has 14 amino acids. From germline, CDR1 is SGHAT and CDR2 FQNNGV. In nucleotides, the CDR3 is TGTGCCAGCAGCTTCGGAGGGGGTCACTACGAGCAGTACTTC. The encoded protein is CASSFGGGHYEQYF.

J is TRBJ2-2 and V is TRBV30; D not resolved. Germline CDR1 reads GTSNPN; CDR2 reads SVGIG (reference sequence). There are 14 residues in the CDR3. The V and J ends lost 0 bases and 4 bases respectively, with 9 bases between them. Here the CDR3 reads CAWSVGWGTGELFF. The DNA for the CDR3 is TGTGCCTGGAGTGTCGGGTGGGGCACCGGGGAGCTGTTTTTT.

The chain couples TRBV27 to TRBJ1-3; D may be TRBD1 (5 bases). Germline CDR1 reads MNHEY; CDR2 reads SMNVEV (reference sequence). CDR3 length equals 16 residues. V lost 1 base and J 2 bases, leaving 12 bases between the germline ends. CDR3 residues: CASSLLGTQPGNTIYF. DNA for the CDR3: TGTGCCAGCAGTTTATTGGGGACCCAGCCTGGAAACACCATATATTTT.

This clone was seen once. In the same sample, other DNA sequences code for this CDR3. This chain joins TRBV7-9 and TRBJ2-3; D gene ambiguous. V dropped 5 bases and J dropped 2 bases, with 5 bases sitting between them. The CDR3 is 12 amino acids. Germline V CDR1 and CDR2: SEHNR, FQNEAQ (reference sequence). The CDR3 is CASSLFTDTQYF. CDR3 nucleotides: TGTGCCAGCAGCCTCTTCACAGATACGCAGTATTTT. Variable domain in full (rest from reference TRBV7-9 and TRBJ2-3): DTGVSQNPRHKITKRGQNVTFRCDPISEHNRLYWYRQTLGQGPEFLTYFQNEAQLEKSRLLSDRFSAERPKGSFSTLEIQRTEQGDSAMYLCASSLFTDTQYFGPGTRLTVL.

The chain has TRBV6-5 and TRBJ1-5; possibly TRBD1 for D (5 bases). The CDR3 totals 13 residues. The V gene lost 5 bases and the J gene lost 3 bases, with 8 bases spanning the gap. Germline CDR1 is MNHEY and CDR2 is SVGAGI. The CDR3 DNA is TGTGCCAGCAGTGACAGATTCAATCAGCCCCAGCATTTT. Protein product: CASSDRFNQPQHF.

This clone was observed once. This chain links TRBV7-9 with TRBJ2-1; D might be TRBD1 (6 bases). CDR1 SEHNR and CDR2 FQNEAQ come from the germline V gene (reference sequence). Trimming stripped 3 bases from V and 0 bases from J, with 18 bases between. CDR3 size: 18 residues. This CDR3 reads CASSLGQGSLGSYNEQFF. For the CDR3, the DNA is TGTGCCAGCAGCTTGGGGCAGGGGAGTCTGGGCTCCTACAATGAGCAGTTCTTC. Full variable domain (outside the CDR3, taken from reference TRBV7-9 and TRBJ2-1): DTGVSQNPRHKITKRGQNVTFRCDPISEHNRLYWYRQTLGQGPEFLTYFQNEAQLEKSRLLSDRFSAERPKGSFSTLEIQRTEQGDSAMYLCASSLGQGSLGSYNEQFFGPGTRLTVL.

The chain links TRBV28 to TRBJ2-7; TRBD2 matches at 8 bases. With 7 bases clipped from V and 4 bases from J, the junction kept 15 bases outside the gene matches. Germline CDR1 and CDR2: MDHEN and SYDVKM. The CDR3 extends over 16 amino acids. In DNA form, the CDR3 reads TGTGCCAGCACTGACCAAGGGAAGGGACTAGTGTACGAGCAGTACTTC. Its protein product is CASTDQGKGLVYEQYF. Drawing the rest from reference TRBV28 and TRBJ2-7, the complete variable domain is DVKVTQSSRYLVKRTGEKVFLECVQDMDHENMFWYRQDPGLGLRLIYFSYDVKMKEKGDIPEGYSVSREKKERFSLILESASTNQTSMYLCASTDQGKGLVYEQYFGPGTRLTVT.

V usage is TRBV6-6 and J usage is TRBJ2-2; D not certain. The CDR3 runs to 13 residues. Trimming took off 7 bases at V and 6 bases at J, with 12 bases between the two ends. The germline V gene encodes CDR1 MNHNY and CDR2 SVGAGI (reference sequence). This CDR3 is CASTRRSPGELFF. DNA of the CDR3: TGTGCCAGCACAAGACGAAGCCCCGGGGAGCTGTTTTTT.

The J gene is TRBJ1-2, the V gene TRBV15; maybe TRBD1 (5 bases). Trimming cost V 1 base and J 7 bases, with 16 bases left between them. Looked up from germline, CDR1 is LNHNV and CDR2 is YYDKDF (reference sequence). The CDR3 totals 15 residues. The CDR3 DNA is TGTGCCACCAGCAGAGGGGGGTCAGGGAGAGGTGGCTACACCTTC. It encodes CATSRGGSGRGGYTF.

CDR3 bases: TGTGCCAGCACTACGGAAGCGGGAGACGACCAAGAGACCCAGTACTTC. This translates into CASTTEAGDDQETQYF. The chain combines TRBV28 with TRBJ2-5; 8 bases fit TRBD2. This CDR3 is 16 amino acids long. Trimming removed 7 bases from V and 0 bases from J; junction bases left unmatched: 10. Germline CDR1 and CDR2: MDHEN and SYDVKM.

The chain joins TRBV11-2 to TRBJ2-5; no firm D call. The DNA end is a closer match to TRBJ2-7, so the J assignment may be wrong. CDR1 SGHAT and CDR2 FQNNGV come from the germline V gene. The CDR3 consists of 12 residues. In nucleotides, the CDR3 is TGTGCCAGCAGCTTAGGAAGCTACGAGCAGTACTTC. Protein sequence: CASSLGSYEQYF.

Concerning this clone: Other DNA sequences within the sample encode an identical CDR3. The chain is built from TRBV7-8 and TRBJ1-2, with unresolved D. CDR3 length equals 12 residues. Trimming removed 1 base from V and 4 bases from J, with 4 bases in between. Germline V gene data show CDR1 as SGHVS and CDR2 as FQNEAQ. DNA of the CDR3: TGTGCCAGCAGCTTAGTCGGCTATGGCTACACCTTC. Its translation is CASSLVGYGYTF.

For this clone: The sample holds other DNA sequences that translate to the same CDR3. The chain carries TRBV30 and TRBJ1-6; TRBD1 is a possible D gene (6 bases). V was trimmed by 0 bases and J by 7 bases, leaving 10 bases between them. The CDR3 covers 14 residues. CDR1 and CDR2 (germline): GTSNPN, SVGIG (reference sequence). This chain's CDR3 is CAWSVGQGNSPLHF. DNA of the CDR3: TGTGCCTGGAGTGTCGGGCAGGGGAATTCACCCCTCCACTTT.

The chain employs TRBV7-9 and TRBJ2-2, with 13 positions matching TRBD2. This CDR3 is built from 15 residues. The junction had 3 bases not matched to a gene; V was cut back by 5 bases and J by 6 bases. Germline V lookup: CDR1 SEHNR, CDR2 FQNEAQ (reference sequence). In DNA form, the CDR3 reads TGTGCCAGCAGCGGACTAGCGGGAGAGGCCGGGGAGCTGTTTTTT. Amino acids: CASSGLAGEAGELFF.